The present TCR beta chain was sequenced within a study of T cell clonality in common variable immunodeficiency. Study-wide results and limits: Links between repertoire features and CVID complications were heterogeneity-limited. Common variable immunodeficiency TCR beta sequences reportedly had fewer deletions and N-nucleotide insertions. CVID subjects showed higher TCRbeta clonality than healthy controls.

The sample holds a few counts of this clone. Antigen specificity is unknown. The CDR3 is cut off 3 residues early in the read; its end comes from the germline J gene. TCRdb keeps only in-frame clones here, not all; method: immunoSEQ multiplex PCR. This repertoire lists some 43,000 clones without singletons; approximately 2.2% sits in the top ten. The CDR3 is made up of 14 amino acids. Per the germline V gene, CDR1 is LNHDA and CDR2 is SQIVND (reference sequence). This chain joins TRBV19 and TRBJ1-2; TRBD1 might be the D (5 bases). The sequenced sample was peripheral blood mononuclear cells. The sequence was obtained from a person aged 18 to 75 in good health. This CDR3 reads CASSTPGLNNDYTF. The part of the CDR3 DNA that was read is TGTGCCAGTAGTACCCCGGGACTCAACAATGAC.